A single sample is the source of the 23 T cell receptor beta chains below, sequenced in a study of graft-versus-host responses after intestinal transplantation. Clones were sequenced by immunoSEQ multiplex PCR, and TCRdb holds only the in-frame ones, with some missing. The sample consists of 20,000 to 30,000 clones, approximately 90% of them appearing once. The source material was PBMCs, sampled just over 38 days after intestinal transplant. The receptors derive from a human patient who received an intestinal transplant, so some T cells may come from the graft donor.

This CDR3 is CANPRDIRTDTQYF. CDR3 coding DNA: TGTGCCAACCCCCGGGACATCCGCACAGATACGCAGTATTTT. The rearrangement links TRBV9 to TRBJ2-3, with a possible D match to TRBD1 (6 bases). The CDR3 spans 14 residues. Per the germline V gene, CDR1 is SGDLS and CDR2 is YYNGEE. V was clipped by 9 bases and J by 1 base, with 15 bases between them.

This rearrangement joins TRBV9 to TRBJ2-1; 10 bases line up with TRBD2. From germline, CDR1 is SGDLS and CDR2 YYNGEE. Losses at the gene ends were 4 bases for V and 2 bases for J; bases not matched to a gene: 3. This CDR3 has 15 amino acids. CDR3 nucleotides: TGTGCCAGCAGCATAAGCGGGAGGGCCTACAATGAGCAGTTCTTC. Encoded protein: CASSISGRAYNEQFF.

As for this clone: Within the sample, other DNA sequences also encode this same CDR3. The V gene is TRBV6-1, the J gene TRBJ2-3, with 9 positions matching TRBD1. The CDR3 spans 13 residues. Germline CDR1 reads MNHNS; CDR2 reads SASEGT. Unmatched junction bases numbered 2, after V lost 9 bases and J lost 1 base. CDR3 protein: CASRDRGTDTQYF. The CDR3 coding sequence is TGTGCCAGTCGGGACAGGGGCACAGATACGCAGTATTTT.

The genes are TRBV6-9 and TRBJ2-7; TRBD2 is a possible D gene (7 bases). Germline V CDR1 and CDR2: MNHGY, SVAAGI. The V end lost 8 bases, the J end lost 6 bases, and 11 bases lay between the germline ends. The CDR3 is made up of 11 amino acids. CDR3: CASGGGGEQYF. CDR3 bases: TGTGCCAGCGGAGGGGGGGGCGAGCAGTACTTC.

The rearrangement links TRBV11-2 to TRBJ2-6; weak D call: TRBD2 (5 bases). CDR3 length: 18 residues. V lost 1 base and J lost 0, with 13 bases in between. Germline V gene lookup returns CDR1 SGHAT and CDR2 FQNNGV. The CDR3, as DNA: TGTGCCAGCAGCTTAGCGACACAGAGGGACTCTGGGGCCAACGTCCTGACTTTC. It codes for CASSLATQRDSGANVLTF.

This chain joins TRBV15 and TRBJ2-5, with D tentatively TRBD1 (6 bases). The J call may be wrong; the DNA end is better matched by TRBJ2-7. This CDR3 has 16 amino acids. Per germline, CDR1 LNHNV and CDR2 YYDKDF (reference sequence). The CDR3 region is CATSPPRGTLSYEQYF. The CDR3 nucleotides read TGTGCCACCAGCCCCCCCAGGGGAACCCTATCCTACGAGCAGTACTTC.

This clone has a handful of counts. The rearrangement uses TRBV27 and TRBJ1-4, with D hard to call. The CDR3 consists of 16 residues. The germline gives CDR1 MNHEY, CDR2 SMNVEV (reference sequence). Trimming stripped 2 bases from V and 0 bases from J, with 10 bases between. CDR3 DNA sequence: TGTGCCAGCAGTTTAAGGTCTCCCGCAACTAATGAAAAACTGTTTTTT. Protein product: CASSLRSPATNEKLFF.

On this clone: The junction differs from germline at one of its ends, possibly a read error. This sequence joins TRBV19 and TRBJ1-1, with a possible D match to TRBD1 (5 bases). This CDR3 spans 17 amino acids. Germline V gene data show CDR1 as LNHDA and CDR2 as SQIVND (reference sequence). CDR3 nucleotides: TGTGCCAGTCGTATATCCGGGGGGGAGGGAATGAACACTGAAGCTTTCTTT. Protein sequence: CASRISGGEGMNTEAFF. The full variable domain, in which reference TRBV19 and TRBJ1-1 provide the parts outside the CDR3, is DGGITQSPKYLFRKEGQNVTLSCEQNLNHDAMYWYRQDPGQGLRLIYYSQIVNDFQKGDIAEGYSVSREKKESFPLTVTSAQKNPTAFYLCASRISGGEGMNTEAFFGQGTRLTVV.

The CDR3 reads CASGWGGLPFNEQFF. Written as DNA, the CDR3 is TGTGCTAGTGGTTGGGGAGGGCTCCCCTTCAATGAGCAGTTCTTC. This chain uses TRBV12-5 with TRBJ2-1, with TRBD2 matching 7 bases. V shed 4 bases and J 6 bases; nucleotides not matched to a gene: 9. The germline CDR1 and CDR2 sequences are LGHNT and FRNRAP. The CDR3 runs 15 residues.

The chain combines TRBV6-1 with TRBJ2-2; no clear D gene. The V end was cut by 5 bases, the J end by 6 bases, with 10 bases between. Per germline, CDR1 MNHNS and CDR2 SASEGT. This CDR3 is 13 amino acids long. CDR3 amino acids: CASSYAVPGELFF. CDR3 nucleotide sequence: TGTGCCAGCAGTTATGCTGTCCCCGGGGAGCTGTTTTTT.

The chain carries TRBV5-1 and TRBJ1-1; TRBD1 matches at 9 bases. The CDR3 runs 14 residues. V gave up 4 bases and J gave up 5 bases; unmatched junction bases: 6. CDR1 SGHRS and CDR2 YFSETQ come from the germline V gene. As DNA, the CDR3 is TGCGCCAGCAGCGCCAGGACAGGGGAGACTGAAGCTTTCTTT. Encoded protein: CASSARTGETEAFF.

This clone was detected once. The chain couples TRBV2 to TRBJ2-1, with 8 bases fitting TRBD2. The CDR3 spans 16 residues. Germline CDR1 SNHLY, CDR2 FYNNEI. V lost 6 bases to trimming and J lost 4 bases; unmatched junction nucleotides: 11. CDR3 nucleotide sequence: TGTGCCAGCAGGGATCCTAGCGGGCCCTCGTACAATGAGCAGTTCTTC. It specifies CASRDPSGPSYNEQFF.

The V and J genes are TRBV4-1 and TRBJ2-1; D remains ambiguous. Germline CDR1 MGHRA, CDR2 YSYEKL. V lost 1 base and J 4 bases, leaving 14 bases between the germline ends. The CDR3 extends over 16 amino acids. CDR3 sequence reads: CASSQGFGDDYNEQFF. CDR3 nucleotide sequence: TGCGCCAGCAGCCAAGGGTTTGGCGACGATTACAATGAGCAGTTCTTC.

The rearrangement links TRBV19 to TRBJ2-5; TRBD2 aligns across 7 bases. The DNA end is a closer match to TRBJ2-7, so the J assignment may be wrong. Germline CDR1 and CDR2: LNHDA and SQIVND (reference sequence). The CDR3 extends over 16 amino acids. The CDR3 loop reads CASSMGGAPSSYEQYF. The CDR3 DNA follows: TGTGCCAGTAGTATGGGAGGGGCCCCAAGCTCCTACGAGCAGTACTTC.

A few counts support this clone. The CDR3 sequence is CASSLLRDTGELFF. The CDR3 coding sequence is TGCGCCAGCAGCTTGTTGCGGGACACCGGGGAGCTGTTTTTT. J is TRBJ2-2 and V is TRBV5-1; TRBD2 is a possible D gene (5 bases). The CDR3 extends over 14 amino acids. The V gene's germline CDR1 is SGHRS and CDR2 YFSETQ. Trimming removed 1 base from V and 3 bases from J, with 7 bases in between.

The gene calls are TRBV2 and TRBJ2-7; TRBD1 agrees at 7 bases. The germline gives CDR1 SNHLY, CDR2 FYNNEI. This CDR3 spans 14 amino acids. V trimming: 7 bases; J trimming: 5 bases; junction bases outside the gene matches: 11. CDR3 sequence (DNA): TGTGCCAGCACCACTAGACAGGGAAGGAACGAGCAGTACTTC. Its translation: CASTTRQGRNEQYF. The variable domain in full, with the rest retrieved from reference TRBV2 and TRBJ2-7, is EPEVTQTPSHQVTQMGQEVILRCVPISNHLYFYWYRQILGQKVEFLVSFYNNEISEKSEIFDDQFSVERPDGSNFTLKIRSTKLEDSAMYFCASTTRQGRNEQYFGPGTRLTVT.

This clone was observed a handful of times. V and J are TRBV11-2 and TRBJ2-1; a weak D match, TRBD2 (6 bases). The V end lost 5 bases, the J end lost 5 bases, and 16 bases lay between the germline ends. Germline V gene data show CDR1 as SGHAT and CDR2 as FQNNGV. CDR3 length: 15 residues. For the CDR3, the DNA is TGTGCCAGCAGCCACGCCGTGGGAGGCGACAATGAGCAGTTCTTC. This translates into CASSHAVGGDNEQFF.

The CDR3 sequence is CASSPNVAGNTEAFF. The CDR3 DNA follows: TGCGCCAGCAGCCCAAACGTAGCCGGGAACACTGAAGCTTTCTTT. The chain recombines TRBV4-3 with TRBJ1-1, with unresolved D. This CDR3 has 15 amino acids. The V end was cut by 4 bases, the J end by 1 base, with 13 bases between. Germline assignment: CDR1 LGHNA and CDR2 YSLEER.

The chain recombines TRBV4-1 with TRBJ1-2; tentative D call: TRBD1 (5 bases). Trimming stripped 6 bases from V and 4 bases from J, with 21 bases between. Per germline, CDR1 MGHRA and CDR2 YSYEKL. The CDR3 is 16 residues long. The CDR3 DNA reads TGCGCCAGCAGGTTGGTCGGACAAAGATTAAGCTATGGCTACACCTTC. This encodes CASRLVGQRLSYGYTF.

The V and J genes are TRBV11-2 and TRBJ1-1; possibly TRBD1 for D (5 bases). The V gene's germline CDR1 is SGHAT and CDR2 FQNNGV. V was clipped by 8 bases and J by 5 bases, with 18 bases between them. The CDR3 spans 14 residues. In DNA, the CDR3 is TGTGCCAGCGCCAGGGCCGGGGACGGGACTGAAGCTTTCTTT. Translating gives CASARAGDGTEAFF.

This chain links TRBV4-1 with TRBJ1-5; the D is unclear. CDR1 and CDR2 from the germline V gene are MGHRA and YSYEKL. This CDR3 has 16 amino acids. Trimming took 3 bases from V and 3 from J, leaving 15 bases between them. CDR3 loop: CASSQGLQVNNQPQHF. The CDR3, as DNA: TGCGCCAGCAGCCAGGGTCTTCAGGTAAACAATCAGCCCCAGCATTTT.

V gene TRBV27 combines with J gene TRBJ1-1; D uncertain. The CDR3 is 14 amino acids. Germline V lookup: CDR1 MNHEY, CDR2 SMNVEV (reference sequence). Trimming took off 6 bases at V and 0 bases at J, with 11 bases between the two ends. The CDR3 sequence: CASRMYALNTEAFF. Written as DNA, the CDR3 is TGTGCCAGCAGGATGTACGCCCTGAACACTGAAGCTTTCTTT.

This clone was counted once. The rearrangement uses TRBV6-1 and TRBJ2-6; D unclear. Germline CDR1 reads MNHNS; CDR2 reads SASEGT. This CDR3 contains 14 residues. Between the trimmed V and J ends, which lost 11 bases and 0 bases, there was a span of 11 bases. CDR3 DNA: TGTGCCTCTCAAGGGTACTCTGGGGCCAACGTCCTGACTTTC. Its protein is CASQGYSGANVLTF.